This T cell receptor beta chain was recovered during a study of cytomegalovirus exposure and HLA in healthy donors. Study context: A later analysis reported the roughly 130 validation repertoires used the same platform as the 666 first-cohort repertoires.

As concerns this clone: Its antigen remains unidentified.

The repertoire was sequenced with immunoSEQ multiplex PCR; TCRdb's copy has only in-frame clones and lacks some. Of 150,000 to 200,000 clones listed, around nine tenths are singletons. Trimming pared 10 bases from V and 0 bases from J, leaving 12 bases between. From germline, CDR1 is SNHLY and CDR2 FYNNEI. The CDR3 consists of 13 residues. Study results and caveats: The authors listed around 150 TCR beta chains as cytomegalovirus-associated.

The V call is TRBV2, the J call TRBJ1-1; D ambiguous. The TCR originated in a woman aged 30 to 39 in good health and CMV-seronegative. Source material: PBMCs. The CDR3, as DNA: TGTGCCACCGGGAGGGAATTGAACACTGAAGCTTTCTTT. This codes for CATGRELNTEAFF.